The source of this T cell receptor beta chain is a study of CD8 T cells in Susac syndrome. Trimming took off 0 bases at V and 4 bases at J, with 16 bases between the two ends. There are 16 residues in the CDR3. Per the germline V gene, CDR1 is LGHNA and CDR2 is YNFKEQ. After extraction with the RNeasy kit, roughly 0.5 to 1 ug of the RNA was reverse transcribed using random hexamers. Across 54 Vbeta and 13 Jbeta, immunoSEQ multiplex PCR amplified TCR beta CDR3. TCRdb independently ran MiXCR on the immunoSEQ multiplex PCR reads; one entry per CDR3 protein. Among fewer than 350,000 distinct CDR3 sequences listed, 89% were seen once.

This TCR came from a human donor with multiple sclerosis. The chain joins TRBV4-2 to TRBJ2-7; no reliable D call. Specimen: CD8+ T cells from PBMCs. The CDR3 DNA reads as TGTGCCAGCAGCCAAGAAGGTCATGCGGCATCATACGAGCAGTACTTC. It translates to CASSQEGHAASYEQYF.